The entry below describes one T cell receptor (beta chain). Antigen specificity is unknown. Lymphocytes from graft epithelium and lamina propria were isolated. This sample is part of a study of graft-versus-host responses after intestinal transplantation. On the study more broadly: Recipients underwent multivisceral, liver-intestinal, or isolated intestinal transplants. Every recipient underwent anti-thymocyte globulin induction, then tacrolimus and steroids for roughly 3 years. Study-wide results and limits: When patients had graft-donor T cell macrochimerism, their allografts held high graft-versus-host to host-versus-graft clonal ratios. GvH clones were found in recipient marrow; some appeared first in ileum or blood.

Per germline, CDR1 SGDLS and CDR2 YYNGEE. CDR3 length equals 14 residues. Trimming at V came to 2 bases and at J to 4 bases, leaving 5 bases not matched to a gene. Some clones are missing from TCRdb's copy, which holds only in-frame ones; the method was immunoSEQ multiplex PCR. The sample yields over 5,000 clones, roughly three quarters seen once. The clonotype was recovered from a human patient who received an intestinal transplant, so some T cells may come from the graft donor. The sequenced sample was ileum tissue, obtained 306 days after intestinal transplant. The V and J genes are TRBV9 and TRBJ2-5, with 7 bases matching TRBD2. The CDR3 DNA reads as TGTGCCAGCAGCGTTGGGTCGGGAGGAGAGACCCAGTACTTC. It yields the protein CASSVGSGGETQYF. Based on the CDR3 plus reference TRBV9 and TRBJ2-5, the full variable domain is DSGVTQTPKHLITATGQRVTLRCSPRSGDLSVYWYQQSLDQGLQFLIQYYNGEERAKGNILERFSAQQFPDLHSELNLSSLELGDSALYFCASSVGSGGETQYFGPGTRLLVL.